The sequence of this T cell receptor (beta chain) was determined in a study of T cell responses to AZD1222 COVID-19 vaccine. In the study overall: Second doses were pooled across both intervals (about 4 or about 12 weeks).

TCRdb's table, derived via immunoSEQ multiplex PCR, lists solely in-frame clones and lacks some. The table shows 110,000 to 150,000 clones, with around 85% occurring only once. Study-level results: Seropositivity was recorded at baseline in only 6 or 7 AZD1222 recipients. The study sampled repertoires only after the peak T cell response. Donor demographics were predominantly white British with a female majority; clonal diversity may be underestimated.

The germline V gene has CDR1 MDHEN and CDR2 SYDVKM. Between the trimmed V and J ends, which lost 2 bases and 6 bases, there was a span of 7 bases. The CDR3 has 12 amino acids. A note on this clone: What it binds is not known.

This clonotype originated in an adult in good health. Source: peripheral blood, taken on day 0 of AZD1222 vaccination. This chain connects TRBV28 to TRBJ1-2, with D uncertain. The DNA of the CDR3 is TGTGCCAGCAGTTTAGAGACCAATGGCTACACCTTC. This gives the protein CASSLETNGYTF.